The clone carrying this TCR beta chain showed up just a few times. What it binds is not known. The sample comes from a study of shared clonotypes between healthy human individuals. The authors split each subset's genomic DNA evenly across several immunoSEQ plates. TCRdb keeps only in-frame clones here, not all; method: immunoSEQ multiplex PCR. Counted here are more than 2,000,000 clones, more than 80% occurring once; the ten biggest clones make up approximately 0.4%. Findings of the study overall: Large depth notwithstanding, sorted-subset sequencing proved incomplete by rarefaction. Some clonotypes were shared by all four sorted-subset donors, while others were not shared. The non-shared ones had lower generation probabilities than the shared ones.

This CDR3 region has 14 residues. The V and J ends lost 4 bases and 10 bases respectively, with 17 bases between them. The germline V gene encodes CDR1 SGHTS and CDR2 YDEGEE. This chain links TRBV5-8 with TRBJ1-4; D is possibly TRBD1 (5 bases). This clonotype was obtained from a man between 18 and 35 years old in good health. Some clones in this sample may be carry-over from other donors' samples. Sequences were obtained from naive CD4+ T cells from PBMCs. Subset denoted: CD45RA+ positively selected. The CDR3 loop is CASSARGDLGKLFF. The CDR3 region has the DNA TGTGCCAGCAGCGCCCGTGGGGACCTAGGAAAACTGTTTTTT. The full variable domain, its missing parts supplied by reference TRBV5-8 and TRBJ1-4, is EAGVTQSPTHLIKTRGQQATLRCSPISGHTSVYWYQQALGLGLQFLLWYDEGEERNRGNFPPRFSGRQFPNYSSELNVNALELEDSALYLCASSARGDLGKLFFGSGTQLSVL.